These T cell receptor beta chains were read from a single sample in a study of cytomegalovirus exposure and HLA in healthy donors. TCRdb keeps only in-frame clones here, not all; method: immunoSEQ multiplex PCR. The top ten hold 1.5% to 1.7% of the sample, which has about 150,000 clones, approximately 83% seen once. Sequencing was done on a sample of PBMCs. The receptors here all came from a woman younger than 35 in good health and CMV-seronegative. CDR3s include the opening cysteine and the closing phenylalanine or tryptophan. The D gene is left open where the match is weak. Where a row states a size, it is once, few, many or the class of an expanded clone; other rows omit it.

j_gene | d_gene | v_gene | abundance | CDR3nt | CDR3aa
TRBJ2-7 | - | TRBV9 | - | TGTGCCAGCAGCGTATCGGGATCGGGCTACGAGCAGTACTTC | CASSVSGSGYEQYF
TRBJ2-7 | TRBD1 | TRBV5-1 | - | TGCGCCAGCAGCTTGGTAGTTTGGTATTCGGACAGGACCTCCTACGAGCAGTACTTC | CASSLVVWYSDRTSYEQYF
TRBJ2-5 | TRBD2 | TRBV6-5 | - | TGTGCCAGCAGTATGACTAGCGGGATACAAGAGACCCAGTACTTC | CASSMTSGIQETQYF
TRBJ1-1 | TRBD1 | TRBV11-2 | once | TGTGCCAGCAGCCCCTACAGGGGTATCACTGAAGCTTTCTTT | CASSPYRGITEAFF
TRBJ1-1 | - | TRBV5-1 | - | TGCGCCAGCAGCTTAACAGTGAACACTGAAGCTTTCTTT | CASSLTVNTEAFF
TRBJ2-7 | - | TRBV11-2 | - | TGTGCCAGCAGCTCTCAGAACAGGGGAGGAAACGAGCAGTACTTC | CASSSQNRGGNEQYF
TRBJ2-7 | TRBD1 | TRBV9 | - | TGTGCCAGCAGCCCCAGACAGGGGTACGAGCAGTACTTC | CASSPRQGYEQYF
TRBJ2-7 | - | TRBV28 | - | TGTGCCAGCAGTTTAATCCCTACAGGGTCCCACGAGCAGTACTTC | CASSLIPTGSHEQYF
TRBJ2-7 | TRBD2 | TRBV4-1 | few | TGCGCCAGCAGCCAAGATTTGGCTAGCGGGGGTATATACGAGCAGTACTTC | CASSQDLASGGIYEQYF
TRBJ2-7 | - | TRBV11-3 | few | TGTGCCAGCAGCGGGCGGGCCGAGCAGTACTTC | CASSGRAEQYF
TRBJ1-1 | - | TRBV6-5 | - | TGTGCCAGCCTGTTCGGGGCCGCGGGAATCGCTGAAGCTTTCTTT | CASLFGAAGIAEAFF
TRBJ1-2 | - | TRBV5-4 | - | TGTGCCAGCAGCTCACCCGGGGGCTACACCTTC | CASSSPGGYTF
TRBJ1-4 | TRBD1 | TRBV6-5 | - | TGTGCCAGCAGTTTGGGGACAGGGAGGGGAAAACTGTTTTTT | CASSLGTGRGKLFF
TRBJ2-5 | TRBD2 | TRBV6-5 | - | TGTGCCAGCAGTTACGCGGGGGACTTACAAGAGACCCAGTACTTC | CASSYAGDLQETQYF
TRBJ2-3 | TRBD2 | TRBV4-1 | - | TGCGCCAGCAGCCCGCTGGCGGGGGGGGCCCCCGCGGCAGATACGCAGTATTTT | CASSPLAGGAPAADTQYF
TRBJ1-2 | - | TRBV5-5 | once | TGTGCCAGCAGCTTGACAGTTAACTATGGCTACACCTTC | CASSLTVNYGYTF
TRBJ2-1 | - | TRBV9 | - | TGTGCCAGCAGCGTAACAGATAGAAGTGAGCAGTTCTTC | CASSVTDRSEQFF
TRBJ1-3 | - | TRBV28 | - | TGTGCCGGGGGGACGGGGAACTCTGGAAACACCATATATTTT | CAGGTGNSGNTIYF
TRBJ1-5 | - | TRBV9 | - | TGTGCCAGCAGCGTAGAAGGGGCGCGCAATCAGCCCCAGCATTTT | CASSVEGARNQPQHF
TRBJ1-5 | TRBD1 | TRBV28 | once | TGTGCCAGCAGTCCAGGACAGGGGGGGGTCTCCCTCCATCAGCCCCAGCATTTT | CASSPGQGGVSLHQPQHF
TRBJ2-5 | - | TRBV6-5 | - | TGTGCCAGCAGTTCCTTGACAGGTGCCCTCCAAGAGACCCAGTACTTC | CASSSLTGALQETQYF
TRBJ2-5 | TRBD1 | TRBV5-1 | - | TGCGCCAGCAGCGGTGAGGGGGCTCGCGAGACCCAGTACTTC | CASSGEGARETQYF
TRBJ1-3 | - | TRBV6-1 | - | TGTGCCAGCAGTGGGGCCCTATGGTCGTCTGGAAACACCATATATTTT | CASSGALWSSGNTIYF
TRBJ1-3 | - | TRBV19 | - | TGTGCCAGTAGCCCCATCGGTTTTATTCGCTCTGGAAACACCATATATTTT | CASSPIGFIRSGNTIYF
TRBJ2-5 | TRBD2 | TRBV11-3 | - | TGTGCCAGCAGCTCCTGGGGGGGGAAAGAGACCCAGTACTTC | CASSSWGGKETQYF
TRBJ1-6 | TRBD1 | TRBV19 | - | TGTGCCAGTGGTACAGGGGGCATCAGGAATTCACCCCTCCACTTT | CASGTGGIRNSPLHF
TRBJ2-7 | TRBD1 | TRBV30 | - | TGTGCCTGGAGTGTAGCGGACAGGTACGAGCAGTACTTC | CAWSVADRYEQYF
TRBJ2-7 | - | TRBV6-1 | - | TGTGCCAGCAGTGAAAGTTTGAGTAAGGGTCAGGGCTACGAGCAGTACTTC | CASSESLSKGQGYEQYF
TRBJ2-1 | - | TRBV29-1 | - | TGCAGCGCGAGGGGGGGGAATGAGCAGTTCTTC | CSARGGNEQFF
TRBJ2-1 | TRBD2 | TRBV7-9 | - | TGTTCCAGCAGCTTAGCGATAGCGGGGGGGGGTGAGCAGTTCTTC | CSSSLAIAGGGEQFF